Listed here are 3 T cell receptor beta chains from one sample, sequenced in a study of cytomegalovirus exposure and HLA in healthy donors. The PCR ran on 60 Vbeta and 13 Jbeta primers. Assay: immunoSEQ multiplex PCR; the TCRdb copy retains only in-frame clones and omits some. The sample records under 140,000 clones, over 60% being singletons. Sequencing input: PBMCs. All receptors derive from a woman aged 55-69 years in good health and CMV-seropositive.

This clone was observed a single time. V and J are TRBV5-4 and TRBJ2-2; TRBD1 matches 10 bases. The CDR3 consists of 17 residues. Per the germline V gene, CDR1 is SGHNT and CDR2 is YYREEE (reference sequence). The junction had 10 bases not matched to a gene; V was cut back by 3 bases and J by 5 bases. The CDR3 loop reads CASSSGATGGRTGELFF. As DNA, the CDR3 is TGTGCCAGCAGCTCCGGAGCGACAGGGGGCAGGACCGGGGAGCTGTTTTTT.

V is TRBV5-1 and J is TRBJ2-3; possibly TRBD1 for D (5 bases). The CDR3 consists of 15 residues. Trimming pared 0 bases from V and 4 bases from J, leaving 12 bases between. Germline lookup yields CDR1 SGHRS and CDR2 YFSETQ. CDR3 nucleotides: TGCGCCAGCAGCTTGGCTCAGGGCTCTGCAGATACGCAGTATTTT. Its translation is CASSLAQGSADTQYF.

This clone was observed a handful of times. Germline and junction disagree at one end, which may indicate a read error. The gene calls are TRBV7-9 and TRBJ2-3, with D possibly matching TRBD2 (5 bases). The CDR3 loop spans 16 amino acids. CDR1 SEHNR and CDR2 FQNEAQ come from the germline V gene (reference sequence). CDR3: CSSSLILGASTDTQYF. CDR3 DNA sequence: TGTTCCAGCAGCTTAATTCTGGGAGCTAGCACAGATACGCAGTATTTT.